This TCR beta chain was recorded in a study of blood T cell repertoires in COVID-19. Original processing methods: Quantification of nucleated cells was approximated via reference gene primer amplification. Measured with immunoSEQ multiplex PCR; TCRdb has only the in-frame clones, and not every one. V and J calls plus clone size are reproduced from that table; the DNA served to infer D and trimming. In the table there are roughly 120,000 clones, 80% of which are singletons. CDR3 length: 14 residues. The germline gives CDR1 KGHSH, CDR2 LQKENI. The V segment lost 5 bases and the J segment 4 bases; nucleotides outside the gene matches: 2.

The TCR was taken from an older man with acute or convalescent COVID-19. The V gene is TRBV18, the J gene TRBJ2-2; TRBD1 aligns across 9 bases. The material sequenced was peripheral blood. The CDR3 protein is CASSWDRATGELFF. The DNA for the CDR3 is TGTGCCAGCTCATGGGACAGGGCCACCGGGGAGCTGTTTTTT. Together with reference TRBV18 and TRBJ2-2, the CDR3 gives the full variable domain: NAGVMQNPRHLVRRRGQEARLRCSPMKGHSHVYWYRQLPEEGLKFMVYLQKENIIDESGMPKERFSAEFPKEGPSILRIQQVVRGDSAAYFCASSWDRATGELFFGEGSRLTVL.